These 2 T cell receptor beta chains came from one sample sequenced in a study of neurological immune-mediated disorders. From the 5' RACE reads, TCRdb called clonotypes with MiXCR, one entry per CDR3 protein. The profile shows roughly 100,000 distinct CDR3 sequences, roughly 3.3% of them singletons. What was sequenced was PBMCs. Receptor source: a woman aged 45-65 years with multiple sclerosis.

This clonotype has a handful of counts. One end of the junction fails to match germline, which may point to a read error. The chain couples TRBV7-9 to TRBJ1-6; TRBD1 might be the D (6 bases). CDR3 length: 12 amino acids. CDR1 and CDR2 (germline): SEHNR, FQNEAQ (reference sequence). The CDR3 spells CASSFGGSTLNF. The CDR3 DNA reads as TGTGCCAGCAGCTTTGGGGGCTCAACCCTCAACTTT.

This clonotype was recorded many times. This rearrangement joins TRBV6-2 or TRBV6-3 to TRBJ2-3, with D perhaps matching TRBD1 or TRBD2 (6 bases each). The CDR3 totals 17 residues. V lost 7 bases, J lost 2 bases, and 22 bases lay in between. CDR1 MNHEY and CDR2 SVGEGT come from the germline V gene. Here the CDR3 reads CASKKEGVLPSTDTQYF. CDR3 in DNA: TGTGCCAGCAAAAAGGAGGGGGTCCTACCCTCCACAGATACGCAGTATTTT.